This T cell receptor (beta chain) was retrieved from a study of identifying expanded T cells in peripheral blood. Whole-study results and caveats: Technical replicates showed approximately 1.2 changed clones; two weeks 15 to 20; four weeks 19.

The table came from immunoSEQ multiplex PCR; TCRdb's copy has only in-frame clones and leaves some out. The sample has about 110,000 clones; more than 85% are singletons. As to this clone: What it binds is not known.

Healthy donors had no documented immune events, such as infections, while sampled. The CDR3 has 15 amino acids. Trimming removed 4 bases at V and 0 bases at J, with 10 bases between. CDR1 and CDR2 (germline): SGHNT, YENEEA. The sequencing sample was made of blood. The clonotype comes from a person aged 18-69 years in good health. V gene TRBV11-3 combines with J gene TRBJ1-5; the D is unclear. CDR3 protein: CASSSPGYSNQPQHF. The CDR3 coding sequence is TGTGCCAGCAGCTCCCCGGGGTATAGCAATCAGCCCCAGCATTTT.